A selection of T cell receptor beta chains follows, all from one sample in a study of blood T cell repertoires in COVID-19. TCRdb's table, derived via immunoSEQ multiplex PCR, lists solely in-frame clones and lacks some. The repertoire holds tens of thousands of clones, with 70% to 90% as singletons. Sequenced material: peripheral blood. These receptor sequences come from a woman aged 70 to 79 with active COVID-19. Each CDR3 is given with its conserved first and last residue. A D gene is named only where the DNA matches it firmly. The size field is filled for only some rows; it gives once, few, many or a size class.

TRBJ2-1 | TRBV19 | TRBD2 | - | TGTGCCAGTAGTCCCAGACTAGCGGGAGAGCAGTTCTTC | CASSPRLAGEQFF
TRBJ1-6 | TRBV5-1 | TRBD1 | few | TGCGCCAGCAGCTTGGAGGGGACAGGGTATTCACCCCTCCACTTT | CASSLEGTGYSPLHF
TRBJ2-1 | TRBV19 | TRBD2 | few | TGTGCCAGTACCCCAGGGGGACTAGCGTCCTACAATGAGCAGTTCTTC | CASTPGGLASYNEQFF
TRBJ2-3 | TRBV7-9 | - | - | TGTGCCAGCAGCTTAAGGCCTCTTTGGGGCGGGATAAGCACAGATACGCAGTATTTT | CASSLRPLWGGISTDTQYF
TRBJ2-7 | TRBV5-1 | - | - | TGCGCCAGCAGCCTACTTGTCTCAAGCACAGGGCCGAACTCCTACGAGCAGTACTTC | CASSLLVSSTGPNSYEQYF
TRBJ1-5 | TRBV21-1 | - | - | TGTGCCAGCAGCAGGACAGGGGGAGATCAGCCCCAGCATTTT | CASSRTGGDQPQHF
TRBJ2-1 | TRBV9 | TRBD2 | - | TGTGCCAGCAGCGCACTAGGGACTACTAATGAGCAGTTCTTC | CASSALGTTNEQFF
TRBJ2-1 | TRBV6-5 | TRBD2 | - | TGTGCCAGCACTCGGTCTAGCGGGTACAATGAGCAGTTCTTC | CASTRSSGYNEQFF
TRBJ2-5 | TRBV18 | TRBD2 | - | TGTGCCAGCTCCCGGGAGGGTGCCCAGTACTTC | CASSREGAQYF
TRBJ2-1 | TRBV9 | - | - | TGTGCCAGCAGCCCGCGGACTGGGCGCTCCTACAATGAGCAGTTCTTC | CASSPRTGRSYNEQFF
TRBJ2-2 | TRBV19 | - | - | TGTGCCAGTGGCGGGGCCTTCTCGAACACCGGGGAGCTGTTTTTT | CASGGAFSNTGELFF
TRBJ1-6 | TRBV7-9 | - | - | TGTGCCAGCAGCCAACCGACAGCCAGCCCTTTTAATTCACCCCTCCACTTT | CASSQPTASPFNSPLHF
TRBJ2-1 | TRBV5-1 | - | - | TGCGCCAGCAGCTTGGGGACTCATTTCGGGGACAATGAGCAGTTCTTC | CASSLGTHFGDNEQFF
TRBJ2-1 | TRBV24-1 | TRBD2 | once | TGTGCCACCAGTGAAGCCGGACTAGCAAGCTCCTACAATGAGCAGTTCTTC | CATSEAGLASSYNEQFF
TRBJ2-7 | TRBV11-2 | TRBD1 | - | TGTGCCAGCAGCTCCCTTGACAGGGATGGCGGGGAGCAGTACTTC | CASSSLDRDGGEQYF
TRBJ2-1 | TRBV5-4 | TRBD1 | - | TGTGCCAGCAGCCAGGGGACAGGCAATGAGCAGTTCTTC | CASSQGTGNEQFF
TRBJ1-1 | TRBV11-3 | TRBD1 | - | TGTGCCAGCAGCCAGACCAGGGGGACTGAAGCTTTCTTT | CASSQTRGTEAFF
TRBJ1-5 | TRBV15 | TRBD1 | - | TGTGCCACCAGCAGCCAAACCGGGACAGGGGGCTCGAATCAGCCCCAGCATTTT | CATSSQTGTGGSNQPQHF
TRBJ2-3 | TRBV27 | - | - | TGTGCCAGCAGTTTATCGTCCCTAGGCACAGATACGCAGTATTTT | CASSLSSLGTDTQYF
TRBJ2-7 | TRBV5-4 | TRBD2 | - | TGTGCCAGCAGCTCACGAGCGGGAGAGAACGAGCAGTACTTC | CASSSRAGENEQYF
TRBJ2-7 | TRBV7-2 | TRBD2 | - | TGTGCCAGCAGCTTAGGGGGACTAGCGGGGTTAGAGGAGCAGTACTTC | CASSLGGLAGLEEQYF
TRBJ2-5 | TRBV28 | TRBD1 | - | TGTGCCAGCAGTCGGGACAGGTCAAGAAGGACCCAGTACTTC | CASSRDRSRRTQYF
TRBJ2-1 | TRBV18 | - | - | TGTGCCAGCTCACCTATTTCCGGAGCACTAGGAGCTGAGCAGTTCTTC | CASSPISGALGAEQFF
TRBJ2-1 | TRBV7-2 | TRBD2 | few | TGTGCCAGCAGCGGAGCTGGCGGGAGAACCCACAATGAGCAGTTCTTC | CASSGAGGRTHNEQFF
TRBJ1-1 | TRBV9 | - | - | TGTGCCAGCAGCGTAGAGGGACACTACATGAACACTGAAGCTTTCTTT | CASSVEGHYMNTEAFF
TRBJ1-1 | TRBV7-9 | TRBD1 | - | TGTGCCAGCAGTCCCGTGCAGGGGGCTACTGAAGCTTTCTTT | CASSPVQGATEAFF